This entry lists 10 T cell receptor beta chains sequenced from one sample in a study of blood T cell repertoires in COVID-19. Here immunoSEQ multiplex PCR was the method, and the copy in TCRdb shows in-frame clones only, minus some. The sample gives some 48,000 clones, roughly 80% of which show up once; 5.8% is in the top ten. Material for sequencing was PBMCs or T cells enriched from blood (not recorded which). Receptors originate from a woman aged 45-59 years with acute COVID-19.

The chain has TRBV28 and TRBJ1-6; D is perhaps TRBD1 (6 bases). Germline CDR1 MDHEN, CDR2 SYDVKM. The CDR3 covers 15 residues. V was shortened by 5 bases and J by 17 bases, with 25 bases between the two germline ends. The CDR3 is CASSPAGTSTRGIHF. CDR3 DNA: TGTGCCAGCAGTCCGGCCGGGACATCCACCCGGGGCATCCACTTT.

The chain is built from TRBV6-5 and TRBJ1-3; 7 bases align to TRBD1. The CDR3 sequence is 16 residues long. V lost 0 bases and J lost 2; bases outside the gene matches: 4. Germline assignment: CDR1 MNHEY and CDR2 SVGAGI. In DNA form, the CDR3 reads TGTGCCAGCAGTTACTCGTGGCAGGGGGCTGGAAACACCATATATTTT. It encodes CASSYSWQGAGNTIYF.

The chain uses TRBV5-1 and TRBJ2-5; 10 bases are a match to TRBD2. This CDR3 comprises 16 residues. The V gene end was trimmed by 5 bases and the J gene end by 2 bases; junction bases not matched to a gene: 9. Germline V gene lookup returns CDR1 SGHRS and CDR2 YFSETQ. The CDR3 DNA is TGCGCCAGCAGGAGTGCGGGACTAGCGCTTCAAGAGACCCAGTACTTC. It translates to CASRSAGLALQETQYF.

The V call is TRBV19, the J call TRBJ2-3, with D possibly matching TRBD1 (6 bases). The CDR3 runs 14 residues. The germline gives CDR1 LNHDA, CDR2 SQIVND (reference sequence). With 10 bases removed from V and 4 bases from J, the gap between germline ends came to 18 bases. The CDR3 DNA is TGTGCCACCCGCCGGCAGGGGATCCCAGATACGCAGTATTTT. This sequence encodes CATRRQGIPDTQYF.

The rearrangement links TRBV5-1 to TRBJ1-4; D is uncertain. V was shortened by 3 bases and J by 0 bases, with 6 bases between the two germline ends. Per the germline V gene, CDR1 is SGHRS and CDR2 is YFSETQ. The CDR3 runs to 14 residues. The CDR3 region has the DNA TGCGCCAGCAGCTCCCTTACAACTAATGAAAAACTGTTTTTT. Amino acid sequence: CASSSLTTNEKLFF.

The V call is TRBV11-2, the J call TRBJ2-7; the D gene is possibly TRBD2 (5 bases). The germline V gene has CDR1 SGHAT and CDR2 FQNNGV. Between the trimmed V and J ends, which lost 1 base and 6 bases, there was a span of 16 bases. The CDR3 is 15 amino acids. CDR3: CASSLGVGDIGEQYF. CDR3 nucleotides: TGTGCCAGCAGCTTAGGGGTCGGGGATATCGGCGAGCAGTACTTC. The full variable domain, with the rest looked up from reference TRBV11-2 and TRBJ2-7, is EAGVAQSPRYKIIEKRQSVAFWCNPISGHATLYWYQQILGQGPKLLIQFQNNGVVDDSQLPKDRFSAERLKGVDSTLKIQPAKLEDSAVYLCASSLGVGDIGEQYFGPGTRLTVT.

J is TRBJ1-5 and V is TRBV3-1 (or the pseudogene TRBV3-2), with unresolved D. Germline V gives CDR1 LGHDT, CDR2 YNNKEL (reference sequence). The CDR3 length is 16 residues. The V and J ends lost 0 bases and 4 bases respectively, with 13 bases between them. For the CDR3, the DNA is TGTGCCAGCAGCCAAGAGGTGCCAGGCTTGAATCAGCCCCAGCATTTT. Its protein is CASSQEVPGLNQPQHF.

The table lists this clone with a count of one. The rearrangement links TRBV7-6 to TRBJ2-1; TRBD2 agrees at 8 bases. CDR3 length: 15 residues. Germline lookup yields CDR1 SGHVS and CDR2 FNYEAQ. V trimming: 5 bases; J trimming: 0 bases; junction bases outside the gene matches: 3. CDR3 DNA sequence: TGTGCCAGCAGCGCGGGGGGATTCTCCTACAATGAGCAGTTCTTC. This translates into CASSAGGFSYNEQFF.

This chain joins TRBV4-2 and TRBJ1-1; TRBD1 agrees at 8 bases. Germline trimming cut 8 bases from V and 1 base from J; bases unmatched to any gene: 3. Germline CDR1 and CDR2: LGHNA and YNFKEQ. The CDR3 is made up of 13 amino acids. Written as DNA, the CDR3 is TGTGCCAGCTCCGACAGGGGGAACACTGAAGCTTTCTTT. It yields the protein CASSDRGNTEAFF.

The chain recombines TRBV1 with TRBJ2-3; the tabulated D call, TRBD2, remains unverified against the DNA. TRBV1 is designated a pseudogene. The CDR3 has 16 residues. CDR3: CTSSQDSGTVTDTQYF. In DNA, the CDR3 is TGCACCAGCAGCCAAGATAGCGGGACCGTCACAGATACGCAGTATTTT.